This TCR beta chain was identified during a study of cytomegalovirus exposure and HLA in healthy donors. The PCR made use of 60 Vbeta and 13 Jbeta primers. The protocol was immunoSEQ multiplex PCR, while the TCRdb copy is restricted to in-frame clones and leaves out a portion. The sample shows over 150,000 clones, about 80% of them seen only once. The germline gives CDR1 KGHSH, CDR2 LQKENI. This CDR3 has 16 residues. Trimming took off 6 bases at V and 2 bases at J, with 17 bases between the two ends. The V and J genes are TRBV18 and TRBJ1-3; D is unclear. The sequence derives from a man younger than 30 in good health and CMV-seronegative. The sample comprised PBMCs. CDR3 protein: CASSPIHLGAGNTIYF. The CDR3 region has the DNA TGTGCCAGCTCTCCCATTCATCTCGGGGCTGGAAACACCATATATTTT.